What follows are 14 T cell receptor beta chains derived from one specimen sequenced in a study of blood T cell repertoires in COVID-19 (dated by TCRdb to about 2020). Library method: the immunoSEQ multiplex PCR assay. The source is immuneACCESS, and TCRdb retained only in-frame sequences with V and J called. Part of the clones is not carried over; for the studies checked, unresolved V genes explain less than half of this, and the remainder is unexplained. Within this sample are around 250,000 clones, with 88% of them counted one time only. Over 2.5% of the sample lies in the top ten. Sequences were obtained from PBMCs or T cells enriched from blood (not recorded which). These receptors all stem from a woman between 40 and 50 years old who had been exposed to COVID-19.

V is TRBV19 and J is TRBJ1-2; possibly TRBD1 for D (6 bases). This CDR3 has 15 residues. Germline-derived CDR1 and CDR2 are LNHDA and SQIVND (reference sequence). V lost 3 bases and J 3 bases, leaving 14 bases between the germline ends. CDR3 amino acids: CASSISGQSYYGYTF. The CDR3, as DNA: TGTGCCAGTAGTATTAGTGGACAGTCCTACTATGGCTACACCTTC.

V gene TRBV7-9 combines with J gene TRBJ1-4; D is ambiguous. Deletions cut 5 bases from V and 6 bases from J, with 16 bases between. Germline V gene sequence: CDR1 SEHNR, CDR2 FQNEAQ (reference sequence). This CDR3 is 15 amino acids long. CDR3: CASSDPRRLDEKLFF. The CDR3 nucleotides read TGTGCCAGCAGCGACCCAAGGAGGTTGGATGAAAAACTGTTTTTT.

The V and J genes are TRBV4-3 and TRBJ2-2; 7 nucleotides agree with TRBD2. Germline CDR1 reads LGHNA; CDR2 reads YSLEER. The trim removed 6 bases at V and 0 bases at J, leaving 16 bases unmatched. The CDR3 has 19 residues. The CDR3: CASSPKPASGHTNTGELFF. CDR3 sequence (DNA): TGCGCCAGCAGTCCTAAACCTGCTAGCGGACATACGAACACCGGGGAGCTGTTTTTT.

Only a few counts were recorded for this clone. This chain connects TRBV18 to TRBJ2-3; 10 bases agree with TRBD1. This CDR3 is built from 16 residues. J lost 1 base, V lost 0 bases, and 1 base had no gene match. Germline CDR1 is KGHSH and CDR2 is LQKENI. The CDR3 spells CASSPPGTGGTDTQYF. The DNA for the CDR3 is TGTGCCAGCTCACCACCGGGGACAGGGGGCACAGATACGCAGTATTTT.

The J gene is TRBJ1-2, the V gene TRBV28; D call uncertain. Germline CDR1 reads MDHEN; CDR2 reads SYDVKM. Trimming pared 2 bases from V and 7 bases from J, leaving 17 bases between. This CDR3 is 15 amino acids long. As DNA, the CDR3 is TGTGCCAGCAGTTTAAGTGTCGATACCTCGGGTGGCTACACCTTC. It codes for CASSLSVDTSGGYTF.

This clone was seen just once. J is TRBJ1-2 and V is TRBV7-2; D perhaps matches TRBD1 (5 bases). The CDR3 is 12 amino acids. Trimming removed 3 bases at V and 8 bases at J, with 10 bases between. Germline V CDR1 and CDR2: SGHTA, FQGNSA. CDR3 residues: CASSFGQGGYTF. CDR3 DNA: TGTGCCAGCAGCTTCGGCCAGGGAGGCTACACCTTC.

This clone occurred a few times. J is TRBJ1-1 and V is TRBV3-1 (or the pseudogene TRBV3-2), with a tentative D call TRBD1 (6 bases). V shed 4 bases and J shed 7 bases, with 19 bases lying between them. Germline lookup yields CDR1 LGHDT and CDR2 YNNKEL (reference sequence). The CDR3 sequence is 15 residues long. CDR3 in amino acids: CASSLAGASPIEAFF. DNA for the CDR3: TGTGCCAGCAGCCTTGCGGGGGCGTCCCCTATTGAAGCTTTCTTT.

This chain joins TRBV12-3 or TRBV12-4 and TRBJ2-7; TRBD2 might be the D (7 bases). The CDR3 is 12 residues long. The germline V and J ends were trimmed by 8 bases and 2 bases, with 10 bases remaining between them. The CDR3 coding sequence is TGTGCCAGCGGGGGGGACACCTACGAGCAGTACTTC. Its protein is CASGGDTYEQYF.

The V gene is TRBV11-1, the J gene TRBJ2-4; 8 bases map to TRBD1. Germline V gives CDR1 SGHAT, CDR2 FQDESV (reference sequence). The junction had 3 bases not matched to a gene; V was cut back by 1 base and J by 7 bases. CDR3 length: 14 amino acids. In nucleotides, the CDR3 is TGTGCCAGCAGCTTAGTACAGGGGGGTAACATTCAGTACTTC. Protein: CASSLVQGGNIQYF.

V and J are TRBV7-8 and TRBJ1-5; D is undetermined. This CDR3 is 13 amino acids long. V was cut by 1 base and J by 6 bases, with 7 bases left in between. From germline, CDR1 is SGHVS and CDR2 FQNEAQ. The CDR3 is CASSLGRAQPQHF. The CDR3 coding sequence is TGTGCCAGCAGCTTAGGGAGGGCTCAGCCCCAGCATTTT.

The CDR3 spells CASSQSEGQNTEAFF. The CDR3 DNA follows: TGCGCCAGCAGCCAGAGCGAGGGACAGAACACTGAAGCTTTCTTT. This chain links TRBV4-1 with TRBJ1-1; D is possibly TRBD1 (6 bases). This CDR3 comprises 15 residues. The V gene lost 3 bases and the J gene lost 1 base, with 12 bases spanning the gap. Germline V lookup: CDR1 MGHRA, CDR2 YSYEKL.

This chain connects TRBV4-2 to TRBJ1-2; a possible D gene is TRBD1 (5 bases). CDR3 length equals 14 residues. The V and J ends lost 4 bases and 5 bases respectively, with 14 bases between them. Looked up from germline, CDR1 is LGHNA and CDR2 is YNFKEQ. The CDR3 protein is CASSPRGEGYGYTF. For the CDR3, the DNA is TGTGCCAGCAGCCCGCGAGGGGAGGGGTATGGCTACACCTTC.

The chain has TRBV7-8 and TRBJ1-1; the D is unclear. Germline CDR1 SGHVS, CDR2 FQNEAQ. The CDR3 loop spans 13 amino acids. Trimming cost V 4 bases and J 0 bases, with 6 bases left between them. CDR3 coding DNA: TGTGCCAGCAGCTCGACTATGAACACTGAAGCTTTCTTT. Residues: CASSSTMNTEAFF. Filled out from reference TRBV7-8 and TRBJ1-1, the complete variable domain reads GAGVSQSPRYKVAKRGQDVALRCDPISGHVSLFWYQQALGQGPEFLTYFQNEAQLDKSGLPSDRFFAERPEGSVSTLKIQRTQQEDSAVYLCASSSTMNTEAFFGQGTRLTVV.

This chain joins TRBV6-2 or TRBV6-3 and TRBJ2-7; 8 nucleotides line up with TRBD2. The V and J ends lost 4 bases and 3 bases, in that order; junction bases with no gene match: 5. Germline assignment: CDR1 MNHEY and CDR2 SVGEGT. The length of the CDR3 is 14 residues. The CDR3 DNA follows: TGTGCCAGCAGTTCCGGGACTAGTGTCTACGAGCAGTACGTC. It encodes CASSSGTSVYEQYV.